Given below is one TCR beta chain in context. The sample originates from a study of T cell responses to AZD1222 COVID-19 vaccine. Sequenced by immunoSEQ multiplex PCR; TCRdb stores in-frame clones only, minus some. This table has 90,000 to 120,000 clones, 92% appearing once. The CDR3 is 14 residues long. Germline CDR1 reads SGDLS; CDR2 reads YYNGEE. With 2 bases clipped from V and 5 bases from J, the junction kept 1 base outside the gene matches. The sequence was obtained from an adult who received the AZD1222 COVID-19 vaccine. The input for sequencing was peripheral blood, taken 28 days after the second AZD1222 dose. V gene TRBV9 combines with J gene TRBJ1-6, with 7 bases matching TRBD1. CDR3 bases: TGTGCCAGCAGCGTCGGGACAGATAATTCACCCCTCCACTTT. This sequence encodes CASSVGTDNSPLHF.